Following are 3 T cell receptor beta chains from one sample sequenced in a study of CD8 T cells in Susac syndrome. Random hexamers were used to reverse transcribe the RNA input (about 0.5 to 1 ug). Using its own MiXCR run on the immunoSEQ multiplex PCR reads, TCRdb lists one record per CDR3 protein. The sample contains hundreds of thousands of distinct CDR3 sequences, 85% to 95% of which appear only once. Input material: CD4+ T cells from PBMCs. The receptor set was obtained from a human donor with multiple sclerosis.

This sequence joins TRBV20-1 and TRBJ2-5, with a tentative D call TRBD1 (6 bases). V was shortened by 3 bases and J by 1 base, with 9 bases between the two germline ends. From germline, CDR1 is DFQATT and CDR2 SNEGSKA (reference sequence). CDR3 length equals 13 residues. The CDR3 DNA follows: TGCAGTGCTAGTCAGGGGCCCCAAGAGACCCAGTACTTC. This sequence encodes CSASQGPQETQYF.

V usage is TRBV20-1 and J usage is TRBJ2-3; possibly TRBD1 or TRBD2 for D (5 bases each). The germline V gene encodes CDR1 DFQATT and CDR2 SNEGSKA (reference sequence). CDR3 length equals 14 residues. The germline V and J ends were trimmed by 5 bases and 6 bases, with 18 bases remaining between them. In DNA, the CDR3 is TGCAGTGCTGTGGGACGGGGCTTGGTGGATACGCAGTATTTT. Its translation is CSAVGRGLVDTQYF.

The gene calls are TRBV29-1 and TRBJ2-3; 8 nucleotides align to TRBD1. Germline V gene sequence: CDR1 SQVTM, CDR2 ANQGSEA. This CDR3 comprises 14 residues. V trimming: 5 bases; J trimming: 1 base; junction bases outside the gene matches: 5. The CDR3 bases are TGCAGCGTTTGCCAGGACAGGGGCACAGATACGCAGTATTTT. Translation: CSVCQDRGTDTQYF.